This entry lists 4 T cell receptor beta chains sequenced from one sample in a study of cytomegalovirus exposure and HLA in healthy donors (dated by TCRdb to about 2017). Library preparation used the immunoSEQ multiplex PCR assay. For the multiplex PCR, a mixture combining 60 forward primers for TCR Vbeta segments and 13 reverse primers for TCR Jbeta segments was used. In TCRdb, the immuneACCESS table is reduced to in-frame sequences with V and J assigned. These tables do not hold every clone; where another copy was compared, an unresolved V gene accounts for under half, and the others remain unexplained. The sample table shows approximately 200,000 clones, and around 81% are seen once. The top ten clonotypes cover approximately 2% of the sample. Sequences were obtained from PBMCs. The receptors shown here come from a young woman in good health and CMV-seropositive.

The chain employs TRBV19 and TRBJ1-3, with D maybe TRBD1 (6 bases). Trimming took off 8 bases at V and 3 bases at J, with 17 bases between the two ends. CDR3 length: 15 residues. Per germline, CDR1 LNHDA and CDR2 SQIVND (reference sequence). This CDR3 is CASLRDTNNGNTIYF. The CDR3 DNA reads TGTGCCAGTCTGAGGGACACGAACAATGGAAACACCATATATTTT.

The table lists this clone with a few counts. This chain links TRBV15 with TRBJ2-3; 10 bases map to TRBD2. V lost 5 bases, J lost 3 bases, and 5 bases stayed unmatched. In germline, CDR1 is LNHNV, CDR2 YYDKDF (reference sequence). The length of the CDR3 is 15 residues. The CDR3 here is CATSSAGLATDTQYF. The CDR3 region has the DNA TGTGCCACCAGCTCCGCGGGACTAGCGACAGATACGCAGTATTTT.

This sequence joins TRBV15 and TRBJ2-2; no definite D call. The V gene's germline CDR1 is LNHNV and CDR2 YYDKDF (reference sequence). V was clipped by 0 bases and J by 7 bases, with 9 bases between them. The CDR3 has 14 amino acids. Here the CDR3 reads CATSRERQVGELFF. The CDR3, as DNA: TGTGCCACCAGCAGAGAACGGCAGGTCGGGGAGCTGTTTTTT.

J is TRBJ2-3 and V is TRBV30; 12 nucleotides align to TRBD2. V was pared by 2 bases and J by 5 bases, with 2 bases of the junction left unmatched. This CDR3 comprises 14 residues. Germline V gene data show CDR1 as GTSNPN and CDR2 as SVGIG (reference sequence). The CDR3 spells CAWSLAGGGDTQYF. The CDR3 bases are TGTGCCTGGAGTCTAGCGGGGGGGGGAGATACGCAGTATTTT.